The source of this TCR beta chain is a study of T cells after yellow fever vaccination. Study details: Low-cell-number fractions were prepared with SMART-Seq v4 Ultra Low Input.

Study results and caveats: Most primary-vaccination clones reappeared after the booster (about 95% CD4, roughly 90% CD8).

By 5'RACE template switching, TCR cDNA was produced, with a universal primer site and UMIs added in the process. In TCRdb, the 5' RACE reads were re-called with MiXCR into one record per CDR3 protein. The sample yields roughly 150,000 distinct CDR3 sequences, 6.5% to 8.5% seen once. A few counts support this clonotype. What it binds is unknown. CDR3 size: 15 residues. Germline V gene lookup returns CDR1 SGHTA and CDR2 FQGNSA. V gave up 5 bases and J gave up 2 bases, with 13 bases separating them. The chain carries TRBV7-2 and TRBJ1-5; maybe TRBD1 (5 bases). The specimen was CD4+ T cells sorted from PBMCs, collected less than 6 days after the first yellow fever vaccination. The receptor's source is a man younger than 35 who received the YFV17D yellow fever vaccine. The CDR3 spells CASSLSLGGNQPQHF. CDR3 bases: TGTGCCAGCAGCCTCTCCCTGGGGGGCAATCAGCCCCAGCATTTT.